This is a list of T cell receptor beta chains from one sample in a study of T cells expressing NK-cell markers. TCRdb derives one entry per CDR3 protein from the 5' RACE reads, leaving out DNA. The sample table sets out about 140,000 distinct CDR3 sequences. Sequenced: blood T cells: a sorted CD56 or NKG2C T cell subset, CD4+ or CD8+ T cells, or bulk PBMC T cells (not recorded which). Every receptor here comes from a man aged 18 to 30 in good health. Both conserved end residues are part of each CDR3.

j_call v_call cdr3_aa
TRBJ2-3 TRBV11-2 CASSSLGQDLRDTQYF
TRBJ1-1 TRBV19 CASRQLHEAFF
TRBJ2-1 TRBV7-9 CASSFRRAQLDEQFF
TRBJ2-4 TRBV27 CASSLVWGDIQYF
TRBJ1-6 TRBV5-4 CASSLGYSPLHF
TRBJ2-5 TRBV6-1 CASRNRLGTREYQETQYF
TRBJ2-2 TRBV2 CASTPSATGHTGELFF
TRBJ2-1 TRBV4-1 CASSQDLSLVGGPNEQFF
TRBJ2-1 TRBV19 CASSTGLGSYNEQFF
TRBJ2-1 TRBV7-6 CASSLVRGTSGSLSYNEQFF
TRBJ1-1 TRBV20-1 CSAQVENTEAFF
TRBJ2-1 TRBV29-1 CSVESLPGLAIYNEQFF
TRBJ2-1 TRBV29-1 CSVERPGVDNEQFF
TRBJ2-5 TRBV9 CASSGLAGAQETQYF
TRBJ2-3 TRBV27 CASSLGGTVSTDTQYF
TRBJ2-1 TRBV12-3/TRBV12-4 CASSTFRNSYNEQFF